This TCR beta chain was sequenced for a study of shared clonotypes between healthy human individuals. Clones were read by immunoSEQ multiplex PCR, and TCRdb kept only the in-frame ones, dropping some. The top ten clones hold roughly 0.36% of a sample with approximately 2.3 million clones, over 90% of them seen once. The ends lost 4 bases at V and 5 bases at J; junction bases unmatched: 13. The CDR3 runs 16 residues. Germline V lookup: CDR1 SGDLS, CDR2 YYNGEE. Study observations and caveats: Sample collection involved blood only; tissue repertoires are likely different. An effect of sequencing depth on clonotype sharing among donors was expected.

Comments on this clone: The antigen remains undetermined.

The material sequenced was naive CD4+ T cells from PBMCs. Subset reported: CD45RA+ positively selected. The sequence was obtained from a young man in good health. Some clones in this sample may be carry-over from other donors' samples. V usage is TRBV9 and J usage is TRBJ2-3, with 7 nucleotides matching TRBD1. The CDR3 sequence: CASSFRTGASGDTQYF. CDR3 nucleotide sequence: TGTGCCAGCAGCTTCCGGACAGGAGCTTCCGGAGATACGCAGTATTTT.